These 26 T cell receptor beta chains came from one sample sequenced in a study of cytomegalovirus exposure and HLA in healthy donors. PCR was performed using 60 Vbeta and 13 Jbeta primers. Sequencing was performed with immunoSEQ multiplex PCR; in TCRdb, only in-frame clones are kept and a portion is missing. The repertoire holds 100,000 or so clones, with 74% as singletons. The sequencing input was PBMCs. These receptors originate from a human donor in good health.

The genes are TRBV28 and TRBJ1-4, with D tentatively TRBD1 (5 bases). Between the trimmed V and J ends, which lost 5 bases and 6 bases, there was a span of 13 bases. Germline values: CDR1 MDHEN, CDR2 SYDVKM. The CDR3 runs to 14 residues. CDR3 coding DNA: TGTGCCAGCAGTCTCGTCGGGGGGGATGAAAAACTGTTTTTT. This translates into CASSLVGGDEKLFF.

The V gene is TRBV5-1, the J gene TRBJ2-1; 13 bases agree with TRBD2. The ends lost 4 bases at V and 14 bases at J; junction bases unmatched: 12. The CDR3 contains 15 residues. The germline V gene encodes CDR1 SGHRS and CDR2 YFSETQ. The DNA for the CDR3 is TGCGCCAGCAGCCGAGACGGACTAGCGGGAGAGATTGAGTTCTTC. It codes for CASSRDGLAGEIEFF.

The chain joins TRBV5-1 to TRBJ1-4, with D uncertain. Germline loops: CDR1 SGHRS, CDR2 YFSETQ. Between the trimmed V and J ends, which lost 7 bases and 0 bases, there was a span of 7 bases. The CDR3 length is 13 residues. In DNA form, the CDR3 reads TGCGCCAGCCAACGAGCAACTAATGAAAAACTGTTTTTT. Translating it yields CASQRATNEKLFF.

The genes are TRBV28 and TRBJ2-7, with 11 positions matching TRBD2. The V segment lost 2 bases and the J segment 5 bases; nucleotides outside the gene matches: 2. Germline V gene lookup returns CDR1 MDHEN and CDR2 SYDVKM. This CDR3 has 14 residues. CDR3 loop: CASSLTSGSDEQYF. CDR3 coding DNA: TGTGCCAGCAGTTTAACTAGCGGGAGTGACGAGCAGTACTTC.

The V and J genes are TRBV7-2 and TRBJ1-5; 7 nucleotides match TRBD1. The length of the CDR3 is 16 residues. Per the germline V gene, CDR1 is SGHTA and CDR2 is FQGNSA. J was trimmed by 2 bases and V by 5 bases; bases with no gene match: 9. CDR3 protein: CASSINGQVRNQPQHF. CDR3 nucleotide sequence: TGTGCCAGCAGCATAAACGGACAGGTTCGCAATCAGCCCCAGCATTTT.

The rearrangement links TRBV19 to TRBJ2-2; D is perhaps TRBD2 (5 bases). The germline V gene encodes CDR1 LNHDA and CDR2 SQIVND (reference sequence). Trimming pared 5 bases from V and 4 bases from J, leaving 17 bases between. This CDR3 has 16 amino acids. CDR3 sequence reads: CASSQPTGISTGELFF. CDR3 sequence (DNA): TGTGCCAGTAGTCAACCGACCGGGATATCCACCGGGGAGCTGTTTTTT.

The J gene is TRBJ1-5, the V gene TRBV30; possible D gene TRBD1, 6 bases. Germline V gene sequence: CDR1 GTSNPN, CDR2 SVGIG (reference sequence). CDR3 length: 15 amino acids. V dropped 3 bases and J dropped 2 bases, with 14 bases sitting between them. The CDR3 region is CAWRGGGGGNQPQHF. The CDR3 bases are TGTGCCTGGAGGGGGGGCGGGGGAGGCAATCAGCCCCAGCATTTT.

This chain links TRBV10-3 with TRBJ2-7; a possible D gene is TRBD1 (6 bases). The germline V and J ends were trimmed by 3 bases and 6 bases, with 9 bases remaining between them. CDR3 length equals 12 residues. Germline CDR1 is ENHRY and CDR2 is SYGVKD. The CDR3 loop is CAISDGQSEQYF. The CDR3 nucleotides read TGTGCCATCAGTGACGGACAGTCCGAGCAGTACTTC.

The V call is TRBV7-2, the J call TRBJ1-2; the D gene is possibly TRBD1 (5 bases). The V end lost 1 base, the J end lost 8 bases, and 11 bases lay between the germline ends. Germline-derived CDR1 and CDR2 are SGHTA and FQGNSA. This CDR3 region has 13 residues. CDR3 loop: CASSLGQGIGYTF. DNA for the CDR3: TGTGCCAGCAGCTTAGGGCAGGGAATCGGCTACACCTTC.

The gene calls are TRBV9 and TRBJ2-7; 8 bases match TRBD2. The germline gives CDR1 SGDLS, CDR2 YYNGEE. The CDR3 contains 14 residues. Trimming at V came to 0 bases and at J to 6 bases, leaving 5 bases not matched to a gene. DNA of the CDR3: TGTGCCAGCAGCGTAGGCGGGGGGCCCTCCGAGCAGTACTTC. Protein sequence: CASSVGGGPSEQYF.

The rearrangement uses TRBV29-1 and TRBJ1-2; D unresolved. Trimming took 4 bases from V and 7 from J, leaving 10 bases between them. CDR1 and CDR2 from the germline V gene are SQVTM and ANQGSEA. The CDR3 covers 11 residues. CDR3 in amino acids: CSVVPSGGYTF. The DNA for the CDR3 is TGCAGCGTTGTCCCCTCAGGTGGCTACACCTTC.

This chain uses TRBV7-6 with TRBJ2-5; perhaps TRBD1 as D (5 bases). Germline V gene lookup returns CDR1 SGHVS and CDR2 FNYEAQ. The CDR3 runs to 11 residues. V was pared by 7 bases and J by 5 bases, with 8 bases between. This chain's CDR3 is CASTSGETQYF. The CDR3 DNA is TGTGCCAGCACCTCAGGGGAGACCCAGTACTTC.

This chain links TRBV7-2 with TRBJ2-7, with a tentative D call TRBD2 (5 bases). Trimming cost V 7 bases and J 0 bases, with 16 bases left between them. CDR1 is SGHTA and CDR2 is FQGNSA in the germline V gene. CDR3 length equals 15 residues. This CDR3 reads CASTDPGDFSYEQYF. The CDR3 coding sequence is TGTGCCAGCACCGACCCCGGGGATTTCTCCTACGAGCAGTACTTC.

The chain employs TRBV28 and TRBJ2-5; maybe TRBD2 (6 bases). This CDR3 has 14 residues. V was trimmed by 6 bases and J by 5 bases, leaving 16 bases between them. The V gene's germline CDR1 is MDHEN and CDR2 SYDVKM. CDR3 coding DNA: TGTGCCAGCAGGGGACTGAAAGGGGCGGAGACCCAGTACTTC. Translation gives CASRGLKGAETQYF.

This rearrangement joins TRBV30 to TRBJ2-2, with D possibly matching TRBD2 (5 bases). V lost 4 bases to trimming and J lost 4 bases, with 7 bases between them. The CDR3 contains 12 residues. Germline CDR1 GTSNPN, CDR2 SVGIG (reference sequence). The CDR3 sequence: CAWTSSTGELFF. DNA for the CDR3: TGTGCCTGGACTAGCTCCACCGGGGAGCTGTTTTTT.

The V gene is TRBV12-5, the J gene TRBJ2-3; D unresolved. V lost 4 bases and J lost 5, with 4 bases in between. CDR1 LGHNT and CDR2 FRNRAP come from the germline V gene. This CDR3 has 11 amino acids. The CDR3, as DNA: TGTGCTAGTGGTTCCTTAGATACGCAGTATTTT. This codes for CASGSLDTQYF.

This clone was recorded a few times. The rearrangement joins TRBV5-4 to TRBJ2-5, with D possibly being TRBD2 (6 bases). The CDR3 extends over 14 amino acids. Germline loops: CDR1 SGHNT, CDR2 YYREEE (reference sequence). V lost 3 bases, J lost 5 bases, and 14 bases lay in between. Written as DNA, the CDR3 is TGTGCCAGCAGCTCTGGTGGGGGGAAGGAGACCCAGTACTTC. It yields the protein CASSSGGGKETQYF.

The V and J genes are TRBV27 and TRBJ2-6; D perhaps matches TRBD1 (6 bases). Per the germline V gene, CDR1 is MNHEY and CDR2 is SMNVEV (reference sequence). This CDR3 is built from 17 residues. The V and J ends lost 2 bases and 2 bases respectively, with 13 bases between them. Here the CDR3 reads CASSLEHRDAGANVLTF. In nucleotides, the CDR3 is TGTGCCAGCAGTTTAGAGCACAGGGACGCTGGGGCCAACGTCCTGACTTTC.

This chain links TRBV18 with TRBJ2-1; perhaps TRBD2 as D (6 bases). Germline V gene lookup returns CDR1 KGHSH and CDR2 LQKENI. The CDR3 covers 13 residues. V gave up 0 bases and J gave up 14 bases, with 14 bases separating them. The DNA for the CDR3 is TGTGCCAGCTCACCACCGTCGTCGGGAGAAGAGTTCTTC. It codes for CASSPPSSGEEFF. The whole variable domain, filled in from reference TRBV18 and TRBJ2-1, reads NAGVMQNPRHLVRRRGQEARLRCSPMKGHSHVYWYRQLPEEGLKFMVYLQKENIIDESGMPKERFSAEFPKEGPSILRIQQVVRGDSAAYFCASSPPSSGEEFFGPGTRLTVL.

This clone has just one count. The chain employs TRBV5-6 and TRBJ2-7; D may be TRBD1 (5 bases). The CDR3 runs 15 residues. CDR1 and CDR2 (germline): SGHDT, YYEEEE. The V and J ends lost 2 bases and 3 bases respectively, with 15 bases between them. In nucleotides, the CDR3 is TGTGCCAGCAGCTTTTTATGGGGTCAGGGCTACGAGCAGTACTTC. Amino acids: CASSFLWGQGYEQYF.

The chain recombines TRBV5-1 with TRBJ2-2; the D gene is possibly TRBD2 (5 bases). Germline assignment: CDR1 SGHRS and CDR2 YFSETQ. V lost 4 bases, J lost 4 bases, and 14 bases lay in between. CDR3 size: 15 residues. The CDR3 DNA reads TGCGCCAGCAGCCCGACTACATGGAGCACCGGGGAGCTGTTTTTT. This gives the protein CASSPTTWSTGELFF.

The CDR3 reads CASSSQGRTEAFF. DNA for the CDR3: TGTGCCAGCAGTTCACAGGGGCGGACTGAAGCTTTCTTT. The V gene is TRBV7-3, the J gene TRBJ1-1, with 7 bases that match TRBD1. In germline, CDR1 is SGHTA, CDR2 FQGTGA. V was clipped by 6 bases and J by 5 bases; unmatched bases: 6. This CDR3 has 13 residues. The full variable domain, with the rest looked up from reference TRBV7-3 and TRBJ1-1, is GAGVSQTPSNKVTEKGKYVELRCDPISGHTALYWYRQSLGQGPEFLIYFQGTGAADDSGLPNDRFFAVRPEGSVSTLKIQRTERGDSAVYLCASSSQGRTEAFFGQGTRLTVV.

The chain joins TRBV4-2 to TRBJ1-3, with TRBD1 matching over 8 bases. The germline V gene has CDR1 LGHNA and CDR2 YNFKEQ. The J segment lost 0 bases and the V segment lost 4 bases, leaving 11 bases of the junction unmatched. The CDR3 covers 18 residues. CDR3 nucleotide sequence: TGTGCCAGCAGCCGAGACCCGGGACAGGTGATCTCTGGAAACACCATATATTTT. Translated: CASSRDPGQVISGNTIYF.

This sequence joins TRBV7-9 and TRBJ2-2, with D possibly TRBD2 on 5 matching bases. CDR1 is SEHNR, CDR2 FQNEAQ, per germline (reference sequence). This CDR3 spans 16 amino acids. V was shortened by 2 bases and J by 7 bases, with 17 bases between the two germline ends. The CDR3 loop is CASSLTGLASGGELFF. As DNA, the CDR3 is TGTGCCAGCAGCTTAACCGGGTTAGCCAGCGGCGGGGAGCTGTTTTTT.

In this sample, this clone turned up once. This chain connects TRBV15 to TRBJ2-7; a possible D gene is TRBD1 (5 bases). The ends were cut back, 0 bases at V and 2 bases at J, with 8 bases in the middle. CDR3 size: 14 residues. The germline gives CDR1 LNHNV, CDR2 YYDKDF (reference sequence). Here the CDR3 DNA reads TGTGCCACCAGCAGAGATATGACAGCCTACGAGCAGTACTTC. Amino acids: CATSRDMTAYEQYF.

As for this clone: Other DNA sequences in the sample encode the same CDR3. This chain links TRBV5-1 with TRBJ2-3; TRBD2 agrees at 11 bases. V lost 8 bases to trimming and J lost 1 base; unmatched junction nucleotides: 3. Germline V gene sequence: CDR1 SGHRS, CDR2 YFSETQ. The CDR3 contains 14 residues. In nucleotides, the CDR3 is TGCGCCAGTAGACTAGCGGGACGCACAGATACGCAGTATTTT. This translates into CASRLAGRTDTQYF. The full variable domain, with the rest looked up from reference TRBV5-1 and TRBJ2-3, is KAGVTQTPRYLIKTRGQQVTLSCSPISGHRSVSWYQQTPGQGLQFLFEYFSETQRNKGNFPGRFSGRQFSNSRSEMNVSTLELGDSALYLCASRLAGRTDTQYFGPGTRLTVL.